The sequence of this T cell receptor beta chain was determined in a study of T cell responses to AZD1222 COVID-19 vaccine (dated by TCRdb to the early 2020s). The study in broad terms: Because spike-specific TCR depth and breadth did not differ between the two schedules, AZD1222 recipients who got a second dose at roughly 4 weeks were pooled with those who got a second dose at roughly 12 weeks. A total of 233 trial participants underwent TCR sequencing, of whom some 200 had received two doses of AZD1222 and about 26 had received two doses of the MenACWY control vaccine. Enrollment into the trials was organized by age into subgroups of 18-55, 56-69 and 70-plus years, and those subgroups contained roughly 160, 29 and 62 TCR-sequenced participants, respectively.

Beyond this particular receptor, the publication reports: Because no day 14 peak-response samples were available, repertoires were characterized only after the peak T cell response. In the small 56-69-year group, the increase in depth fell short of significance, most likely because of low power. Vaccine-associated CD4 TCRs spanned the whole spike protein, with dominant responses in regions 160-218 and 743-854. Epitopes outside the regions mutated in the B.1.351 and B.1.1.7 variants were reportedly recognized by nearly half of the unique spike-specific TCRs. A significant rise in spike-specific TCR breadth and depth was observed after two AZD1222 doses relative to day 0 and relative to MenACWY recipients. Conclusions about previously exposed vaccinees are limited, since just five or six AZD1222 recipients were seropositive for SARS-CoV-2 at baseline. Most participants were white British and females outnumbered males, and the authors suggested that clonal diversity may have been underestimated.

The CDR3 regions of human TCRbeta chains were subjected to immunosequencing. In the authors' own workflow: TCRs in the repertoires were compared against a reference library of SARS-CoV-2-specific TCRs that had been generated with the MIRA antigen-specificity platform. Breadth meant the fraction of unique TCRs that were SARS-CoV-2-associated, whereas depth meant the fraction of total T cells that were SARS-CoV-2-associated. Using the MIRA data, each spike-specific TCR was assigned both to the spike region to which the TCR was reactive and to a CD4 or CD8 class. Log10-transformed breadth and depth values were compared by one-way ANOVA with Sidak's multiple comparisons tests. TCRdb retrieved this table from immuneACCESS and kept in-frame rearrangements only. Not all clones are present; in checked studies, unresolved V genes account for under half, and no reason is known for the remainder. V and J calls and clone size are given by that table; D and trimming were obtained from the DNA. Across this sample there are around 99,000 clones, with around 91% seen only once. The ten most abundant clones make up 22% of the sample.

CDR1 and CDR2 are drawn from the germline V gene: SGHRS, YFSETQ. V is trimmed back by 1 base and J by 4 bases, and the junction contains 1 base that no gene match accounts for. Its CDR3 holds 14 amino acids, cysteine through phenylalanine. Only the CDR3 DNA is retained, 42 bases long and in frame from the first base. About this clone: Its antigen specificity is not known. Base qualities are missing; no much larger clone stands one base away.

The time point label, read with the paper, signifies: baseline before first vaccination. Vaccinee samples came from UK trials COV001 and COV002, including a single-blind randomized controlled phase 2/3 trial of AZD1222 (ChAdOx1 nCoV-19) in healthy adults. For TCRbeta chain sequencing, PBMC samples were collected from trial participants at day 0 and at day 28 after the second dose. This sequence originates from an adult in good health. Sequences were derived from peripheral blood, sampled on day 0 of AZD1222 vaccination. Recombination joined TRBV5-1 with TRBJ2-1, with 8 middle bases fitting TRBD2. The nucleotide sequence reads TGCGCCAGCAGCTTGTCTAGCGGGTACAATGAGCAGTTCTTC. It codes for CASSLSSGYNEQFF.